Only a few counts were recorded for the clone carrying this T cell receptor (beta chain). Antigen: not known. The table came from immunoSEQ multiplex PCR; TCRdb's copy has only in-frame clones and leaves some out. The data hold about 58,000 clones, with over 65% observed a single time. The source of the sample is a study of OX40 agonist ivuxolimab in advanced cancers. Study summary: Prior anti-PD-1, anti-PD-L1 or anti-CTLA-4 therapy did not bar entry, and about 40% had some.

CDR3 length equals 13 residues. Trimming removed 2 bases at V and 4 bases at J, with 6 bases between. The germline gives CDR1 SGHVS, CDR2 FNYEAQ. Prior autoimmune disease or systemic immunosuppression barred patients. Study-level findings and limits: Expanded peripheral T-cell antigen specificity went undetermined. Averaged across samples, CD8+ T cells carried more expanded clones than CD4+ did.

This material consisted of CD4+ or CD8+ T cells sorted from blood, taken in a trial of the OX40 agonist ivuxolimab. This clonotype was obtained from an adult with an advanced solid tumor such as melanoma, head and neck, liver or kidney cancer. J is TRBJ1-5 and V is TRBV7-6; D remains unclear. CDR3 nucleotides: TGTGCCAGCAGCTTAACCGGTAATCAGCCCCAGCATTTT. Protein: CASSLTGNQPQHF.